The text below deals with one T cell receptor (beta chain). Its specificity is unknown. Treatment: 19 received Ad26.COV2.S at low or high dose, single or two shots; roughly 5 received placebo; per-sample allocation not given. Material that was analyzed had been drawn on day 63 after the first vaccine or placebo injection. The donor was a Boston adult aged 18-55 years. This record comes from a study of Ad26.COV2.S vaccination and SARS-CoV-2 variants. As for the study in general: The vaccine Ad26.COV2.S was put into the muscle once, or twice with 56 days between. Study-level results: Among vaccine recipients, spike-specific TCR breadth exceeded that of placebo recipients.

TCRdb's table, derived via immunoSEQ multiplex PCR, lists solely in-frame clones and lacks some. This table has some 520,000 clones, approximately 90% appearing once. V trimming: 0 bases; J trimming: 4 bases; junction bases outside the gene matches: 5. The length of the CDR3 is 17 residues. Per the germline V gene, CDR1 is SGDLS and CDR2 is YYNGEE. The sequence was collected from a person between 18 and 59 years old who received the Ad26.COV2.S COVID-19 vaccine or a placebo. The chain links TRBV9 to TRBJ2-1; 12 bases are a match to TRBD2. This sample comprised peripheral blood, obtained in a trial of Ad26.COV2.S vaccine versus placebo. The CDR3 loop reads CASSVERTSGKYNEQFF. Written as DNA, the CDR3 is TGTGCCAGCAGCGTAGAACGGACTAGCGGGAAGTACAATGAGCAGTTCTTC.